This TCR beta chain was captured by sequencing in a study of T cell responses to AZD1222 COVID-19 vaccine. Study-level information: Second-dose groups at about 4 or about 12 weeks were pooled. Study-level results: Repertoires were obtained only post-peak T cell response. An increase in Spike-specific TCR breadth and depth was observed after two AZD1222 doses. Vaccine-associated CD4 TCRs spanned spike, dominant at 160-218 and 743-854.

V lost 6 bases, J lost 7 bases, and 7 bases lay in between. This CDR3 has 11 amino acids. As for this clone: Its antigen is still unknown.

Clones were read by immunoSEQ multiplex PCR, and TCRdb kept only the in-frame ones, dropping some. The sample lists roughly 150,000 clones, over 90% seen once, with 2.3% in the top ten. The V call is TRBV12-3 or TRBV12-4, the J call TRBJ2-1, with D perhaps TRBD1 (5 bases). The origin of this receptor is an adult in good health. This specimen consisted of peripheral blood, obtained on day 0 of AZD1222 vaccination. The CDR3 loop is CASRSGNEQFF. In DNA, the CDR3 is TGTGCCAGCAGGTCAGGGAATGAGCAGTTCTTC.